The text below deals with one TCR beta chain. The germline gives CDR1 MDHEN, CDR2 SYDVKM. There are 16 residues in the CDR3. V gave up 5 bases and J gave up 9 bases, with 23 bases separating them. The sample originates from a study of shared T cell receptors in the human thymus. Some clones are missing from TCRdb's copy, which holds only in-frame ones; the method was immunoSEQ multiplex PCR. Of 500,000 to 850,000 clones in the sample, 80% to 90% are singletons; the top ten hold roughly 0.0094%. These same data were also listed under a study on human thymus T cells.

The specimen was thymocytes. The V and J genes are TRBV28 and TRBJ2-1; weak D call: TRBD1 (5 bases). This sequence originates from a boy in the first two years of life with a congenital heart defect. The DNA of the CDR3 is TGTGCCAGCAGTCCCGTTGGGGCAAAGGGTTGGTGTGAGCAGTTCTTC. The encoded protein is CASSPVGAKGWCEQFF.